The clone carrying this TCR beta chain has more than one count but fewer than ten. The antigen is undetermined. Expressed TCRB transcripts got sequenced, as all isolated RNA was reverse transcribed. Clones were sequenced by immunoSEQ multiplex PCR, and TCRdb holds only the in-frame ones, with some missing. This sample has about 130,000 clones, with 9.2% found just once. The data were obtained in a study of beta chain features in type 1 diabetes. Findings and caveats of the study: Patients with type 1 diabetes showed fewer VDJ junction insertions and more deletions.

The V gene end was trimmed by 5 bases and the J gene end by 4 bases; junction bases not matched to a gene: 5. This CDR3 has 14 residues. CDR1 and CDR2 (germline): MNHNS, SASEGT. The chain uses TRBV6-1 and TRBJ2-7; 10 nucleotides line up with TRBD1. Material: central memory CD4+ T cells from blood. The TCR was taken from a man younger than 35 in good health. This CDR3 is CASSKGQGLYEQYF. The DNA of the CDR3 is TGTGCCAGCAGTAAGGGACAGGGGTTGTACGAGCAGTACTTC.